The TCR beta chain described here comes from a study of CD8+ T cells in alopecia areata. General study points: Scalp repertoires also include resident alphabeta T cells from normal skin. An increase in clonality over normal scalp was evident in lesional scalp, especially alopecia totalis/universalis.

Cell sorting was applied to PBMCs, and CD4+ and CD8+ T cells were collected. This CDR3 region has 12 residues. V lost 3 bases to trimming and J lost 8 bases, with 13 bases between them. Germline V gene data show CDR1 as GTSNPN and CDR2 as SVGIG (reference sequence). A note on this clone: Its specificity is unknown.

Following RNA extraction, reverse transcription yielded cDNA that acted as the sequencing template. The method was immunoSEQ multiplex PCR; TCRdb's version includes in-frame clones alone and lacks a portion of them. Of about 140,000 clones listed, 62% are singletons. Sequences were obtained from CD8+ T cells sorted from blood. The chain couples TRBV30 to TRBJ1-2; weak D call: TRBD1 (5 bases). The sequence was obtained from a human donor in good health. CDR3 in amino acids: CAWSIGASGYTF. The CDR3, as DNA: TGTGCCTGGAGCATAGGGGCGTCCGGCTACACCTTC.